This TCR beta chain was documented in a study of CD8+CD57+ T cells in acquired aplastic anemia. In this sample, this clonotype turned up once. Its antigen is unknown. Profiles of TCR beta VDJ and CDR3 were generated from a genomic DNA template. MiXCR was run by TCRdb on the reads, yielding one entry per CDR3 protein. This table has over 150,000 distinct CDR3 sequences, approximately 40% appearing once. Overall study results and limits: CD8+ Simpson's diversity in patients was not significantly different from that in controls. Comparison of patients with controls identified roughly 27 shared CD8+ CDR3 sequences.

This TCR came from a human donor in good health. Sequencing was done on a sample of sorted CD4+, CD8+, or CD8+CD57+ T cells (not recorded which) from PBMCs.

CDR3 bases: TGTGCCAGCAGTCCATACTCAAACCCCGGCGAGCAGTACTTC. Protein sequence: CASSPYSNPGEQYF. This chain joins TRBV6-1 and TRBJ2-7; unclear D gene. V was clipped by 5 bases and J by 6 bases, with 17 bases between them. Germline-derived CDR1 and CDR2 are MNHNS and SASEGT. The CDR3 is made up of 14 amino acids.